These 25 T cell receptor beta chains originate from one sample sequenced in a study of T cell repertoires in cytomegalovirus infection. TCRdb independently ran MiXCR on the reads; one entry per CDR3 protein. The sample lists 300,000 or so distinct CDR3 sequences; roughly 24% were seen once. Sample: PBMCs. The origin of the receptors is a human donor in good health (CMV status not recorded). Some clones in this sample may be carry-over from other donors' samples.

This clonotype was recorded a few times. The V and J genes are TRBV10-3 and TRBJ2-1; TRBD2 aligns across 7 bases. The length of the CDR3 is 15 residues. V lost 3 bases, J lost 5 bases, and 7 bases stayed unmatched. Per germline, CDR1 ENHRY and CDR2 SYGVKD. The CDR3 region has the DNA TGTGCCATCAGTGACCTGGCTAGCGGTAACAATGAGCAGTTCTTC. Its protein is CAISDLASGNNEQFF.

This clonotype was recorded many times. The chain recombines TRBV5-5 with TRBJ1-6, with D possibly TRBD1 on 5 matching bases. The germline gives CDR1 SGHKS, CDR2 YYEKEE (reference sequence). V lost 5 bases, J lost 10 bases, and 13 bases lay in between. The CDR3 extends over 13 amino acids. CDR3 sequence: CASSAGLGSPLHF. CDR3 in DNA: TGTGCCAGCAGTGCAGGGTTAGGATCACCCCTCCACTTT.

In its sample, this clonotype was seen many times. This chain links TRBV7-2 with TRBJ2-7; D gene ambiguous. The CDR3 has 12 amino acids. The V end lost 0 bases, the J end lost 3 bases, and 3 bases lay between the germline ends. Germline lookup yields CDR1 SGHTA and CDR2 FQGNSA. Here the CDR3 reads CASSLAVYEQYF. The CDR3, as DNA: TGTGCCAGCAGCTTAGCAGTCTACGAGCAGTACTTC. Variable domain in full (rest from reference TRBV7-2 and TRBJ2-7): GAGVSQSPSNKVTEKGKDVELRCDPISGHTALYWYRQSLGQGLEFLIYFQGNSAPDKSGLPSDRFSAERTGGSVSTLTIQRTQQEDSAVYLCASSLAVYEQYFGPGTRLTVT.

This chain joins TRBV11-2 and TRBJ2-7, with a tentative D call TRBD2 (6 bases). V was cut by 0 bases and J by 8 bases, with 14 bases left in between. The germline V gene has CDR1 SGHAT and CDR2 FQNNGV. The CDR3 length is 14 residues. The CDR3 reads CASSLDPRGGKQYF. CDR3 in DNA: TGTGCCAGCAGCTTAGATCCCCGGGGAGGCAAGCAGTACTTC.

This chain joins TRBV5-4 and TRBJ2-1; TRBD2 aligns across 8 bases. V lost 4 bases, J lost 3 bases, and 6 bases stayed unmatched. Germline V gives CDR1 SGHNT, CDR2 YYREEE (reference sequence). This CDR3 comprises 15 residues. The DNA of the CDR3 is TGTGCCAGCAGCCAAGCGGGAGTGGGCTACAATGAGCAGTTCTTC. Translated: CASSQAGVGYNEQFF.

The chain employs TRBV30 and TRBJ2-2, with TRBD1 identical over 9 bases. Germline assignment: CDR1 GTSNPN and CDR2 SVGIG (reference sequence). The CDR3 covers 14 residues. V was clipped by 3 bases and J by 1 base; unmatched bases: 0. The DNA for the CDR3 is TGTGCCTGGAGGACAGGGGGGAACACCGGGGAGCTGTTTTTT. It encodes CAWRTGGNTGELFF.

This clonotype was observed at least ten times. This rearrangement joins TRBV7-3 to TRBJ2-5; 11 positions match TRBD2. CDR3 length equals 15 residues. With 4 bases clipped from V and 0 bases from J, the junction kept 1 base outside the gene matches. Looked up from germline, CDR1 is SGHTA and CDR2 is FQGTGA. The chain's CDR3 is CASSSSGGHQETQYF. Here the CDR3 DNA reads TGTGCCAGCAGCTCTAGCGGGGGGCACCAAGAGACCCAGTACTTC.

This clonotype was detected a few times. The V and J genes are TRBV28 and TRBJ1-5; 10 bases fit TRBD1. From germline, CDR1 is MDHEN and CDR2 SYDVKM. V trimming: 7 bases; J trimming: 4 bases; junction bases outside the gene matches: 10. There are 16 residues in the CDR3. The CDR3 sequence: CASITGQGRANQPQHF. DNA of the CDR3: TGTGCCAGCATCACGGGACAGGGGAGGGCAAATCAGCCCCAGCATTTT.

This clonotype showed up just a few times. The CDR3 DNA reads TGTGCCAGCAGCTTTAGGACTATGGTCTCCTACAATGAGCAGTTCTTC. Protein product: CASSFRTMVSYNEQFF. V and J are TRBV7-6 and TRBJ2-1, with D perhaps TRBD2 (6 bases). From germline, CDR1 is SGHVS and CDR2 FNYEAQ. Deletions cut 3 bases from V and 0 bases from J, with 12 bases between. The CDR3 loop spans 16 amino acids.

The genes are TRBV7-2 and TRBJ1-4; D is uncertain. CDR1 and CDR2 from the germline V gene are SGHTA and FQGNSA. The CDR3 extends over 13 amino acids. Trimming cost V 3 bases and J 8 bases, with 10 bases left between them. The CDR3 protein is CASSFYGREKLFF. The CDR3 bases are TGTGCCAGCAGCTTCTACGGGAGGGAAAAACTGTTTTTT. Drawing the rest from reference TRBV7-2 and TRBJ1-4, the complete variable domain is GAGVSQSPSNKVTEKGKDVELRCDPISGHTALYWYRQSLGQGLEFLIYFQGNSAPDKSGLPSDRFSAERTGGSVSTLTIQRTQQEDSAVYLCASSFYGREKLFFGSGTQLSVL.

There are many counts of this clonotype. The chain links TRBV7-2 to TRBJ2-3, with a weak D call TRBD2 (7 bases). The CDR3 loop spans 15 amino acids. Germline assignment: CDR1 SGHTA and CDR2 FQGNSA. Trimming pared 5 bases from V and 4 bases from J, leaving 16 bases between. The chain's CDR3 is CASSAGGQRADTQYF. The CDR3 nucleotides are TGTGCCAGCAGCGCCGGGGGGCAACGGGCAGATACGCAGTATTTT.

The V and J genes are TRBV7-2 and TRBJ2-5, with a possible D match to TRBD2 (6 bases). The CDR3 extends over 15 amino acids. The germline gives CDR1 SGHTA, CDR2 FQGNSA. Trimming removed 7 bases from V and 5 bases from J, with 20 bases in between. The CDR3 loop is CASTQRRDPIETQYF. CDR3 bases: TGTGCCAGCACCCAAAGGCGGGACCCCATCGAGACCCAGTACTTC. Filled out from reference TRBV7-2 and TRBJ2-5, the complete variable domain reads GAGVSQSPSNKVTEKGKDVELRCDPISGHTALYWYRQSLGQGLEFLIYFQGNSAPDKSGLPSDRFSAERTGGSVSTLTIQRTQQEDSAVYLCASTQRRDPIETQYFGPGTRLLVL.

V and J are TRBV7-2 and TRBJ1-2, with D unclear. Germline V gene sequence: CDR1 SGHTA, CDR2 FQGNSA. The CDR3 runs 13 residues. V was trimmed by 0 bases and J by 5 bases, leaving 7 bases between them. DNA of the CDR3: TGTGCCAGCAGCTTAGCGCTGGCGTATGGCTACACCTTC. Its translation: CASSLALAYGYTF.

This clonotype was observed a handful of times. The chain couples TRBV29-1 to TRBJ2-7, with 9 bases that match TRBD1. CDR3 length equals 15 residues. V lost 6 bases, J lost 4 bases, and 13 bases stayed unmatched. Germline lookup yields CDR1 SQVTM and CDR2 ANQGSEA. The DNA of the CDR3 is TGCAGCGTAGGGACAGGGTGGGGGGATCGGTACGAGCAGTACTTC. Translated: CSVGTGWGDRYEQYF.

This clonotype was picked up a small number of times. The chain employs TRBV2 and TRBJ2-2; D is unresolved. The germline CDR1 and CDR2 sequences are SNHLY and FYNNEI. The CDR3 has 13 amino acids. V gave up 7 bases and J gave up 5 bases, with 11 bases separating them. The CDR3 sequence is CASTLVATGELFF. The CDR3 bases are TGTGCCAGCACCCTCGTGGCGACCGGGGAGCTGTTTTTT.

V usage is TRBV6-6 and J usage is TRBJ2-7; 7 bases match TRBD1. Germline CDR1 reads MNHNY; CDR2 reads SVGAGI (reference sequence). This CDR3 has 15 residues. The V and J ends lost 7 bases and 5 bases, in that order; junction bases with no gene match: 14. The CDR3 DNA reads as TGTGCCAGCACCCCAGGGTGGACAGGCGCTAACGAGCAGTACTTC. It is translated as CASTPGWTGANEQYF.

This clonotype has only a few counts. The chain has TRBV30 and TRBJ2-2; D call uncertain. The CDR3 is 17 amino acids. V lost 0 bases and J 0 bases, leaving 14 bases between the germline ends. CDR1 GTSNPN and CDR2 SVGIG come from the germline V gene (reference sequence). CDR3 bases: TGTGCCTGGAGTGTTATCCCAGGAACACCGAACACCGGGGAGCTGTTTTTT. It specifies CAWSVIPGTPNTGELFF. Full variable domain (missing parts from reference TRBV30 and TRBJ2-2): SQTIHQWPATLVQPVGSPLSLECTVEGTSNPNLYWYRQAAGRGLQLLFYSVGIGQISSEVPQNLSASRPQDRQFILSSKKLLLSDSGFYLCAWSVIPGTPNTGELFFGEGSRLTVL.

The table lists this clonotype with a few counts. V gene TRBV6-2 or TRBV6-3 combines with J gene TRBJ2-1; 8 bases align to TRBD2. With V trimmed by 5 bases and J by 2 bases, 8 bases remained unmatched. The CDR3 has 16 amino acids. Germline loops: CDR1 MNHEY, CDR2 SVGEGT. The CDR3 DNA is TGTGCCAGCAGTCCCACTATTAGCGGGACCTACAATGAGCAGTTCTTC. It yields the protein CASSPTISGTYNEQFF.

This clonotype came up many times. The gene calls are TRBV27 and TRBJ1-2; no reliable D call. Looked up from germline, CDR1 is MNHEY and CDR2 is SMNVEV (reference sequence). The CDR3 consists of 12 residues. The germline V and J ends were trimmed by 4 bases and 6 bases, with 9 bases remaining between them. The CDR3 reads CASSSVGNGYTF. Here the CDR3 DNA reads TGTGCCAGCAGTTCCGTGGGGAATGGCTACACCTTC.

The chain employs TRBV6-6 and TRBJ2-3; tentatively, D is TRBD1 (5 bases). The germline V gene encodes CDR1 MNHNY and CDR2 SVGAGI (reference sequence). V shed 7 bases and J shed 1 base, with 12 bases lying between them. CDR3 length: 14 amino acids. The CDR3 here is CASNTGFGTDTQYF. CDR3 sequence (DNA): TGTGCCAGCAACACAGGTTTCGGCACAGATACGCAGTATTTT.

The genes are TRBV5-5 and TRBJ1-3; weak D call: TRBD1 (6 bases). V was clipped by 0 bases and J by 5 bases, with 12 bases between them. The CDR3 loop spans 15 amino acids. From germline, CDR1 is SGHKS and CDR2 YYEKEE (reference sequence). The chain's CDR3 is CASSLDRVGRNTIYF. The CDR3 DNA follows: TGTGCCAGCAGCTTGGACAGGGTAGGAAGAAACACCATATATTTT.

This clonotype occurred once. The CDR3 nucleotides are TGTGCCAGCAGCCGCGGGGCTAGCAGGAACCCCTACAATGAGCAGTTCTTC. Amino acid sequence: CASSRGASRNPYNEQFF. J is TRBJ2-1 and V is TRBV5-6; tentative D call: TRBD2 (6 bases). CDR3 size: 17 residues. The germline CDR1 and CDR2 sequences are SGHDT and YYEEEE. V was clipped by 4 bases and J by 2 bases, with 19 bases between them. Full variable domain (remainder filled in from reference TRBV5-6 and TRBJ2-1): DAGVTQSPTHLIKTRGQQVTLRCSPKSGHDTVSWYQQALGQGPQFIFQYYEEEERQRGNFPDRFSGHQFPNYSSELNVNALLLGDSALYLCASSRGASRNPYNEQFFGPGTRLTVL.

This clonotype was observed a few times. This chain joins TRBV28 and TRBJ2-7; TRBD1 might be the D (6 bases). Looked up from germline, CDR1 is MDHEN and CDR2 is SYDVKM. The V and J ends lost 4 bases and 5 bases respectively, with 12 bases between them. This CDR3 is 13 amino acids long. The CDR3 coding sequence is TGTGCCAGCAGTTCAGGGGCACCGGACGAGCAGTACTTC. Its translation: CASSSGAPDEQYF.

Many counts were recorded for this clonotype. This chain joins TRBV7-2 and TRBJ2-1, with D unclear. Trimming took off 2 bases at V and 4 bases at J, with 12 bases between the two ends. The CDR3 contains 15 residues. Germline values: CDR1 SGHTA, CDR2 FQGNSA. The CDR3 reads CASSLTLREYNEQFF. In DNA form, the CDR3 reads TGTGCCAGCAGCTTAACCTTAAGAGAATACAATGAGCAGTTCTTC.

This clonotype has just a few counts. V is TRBV28 and J is TRBJ1-2; D ambiguous. The germline V and J ends were trimmed by 2 bases and 5 bases, with 12 bases remaining between them. The CDR3 runs 14 residues. CDR1 is MDHEN, CDR2 SYDVKM, per germline. CDR3 coding DNA: TGTGCCAGCAGTTTAGGGCAGCCCTATTATGGCTACACCTTC. Translated: CASSLGQPYYGYTF.